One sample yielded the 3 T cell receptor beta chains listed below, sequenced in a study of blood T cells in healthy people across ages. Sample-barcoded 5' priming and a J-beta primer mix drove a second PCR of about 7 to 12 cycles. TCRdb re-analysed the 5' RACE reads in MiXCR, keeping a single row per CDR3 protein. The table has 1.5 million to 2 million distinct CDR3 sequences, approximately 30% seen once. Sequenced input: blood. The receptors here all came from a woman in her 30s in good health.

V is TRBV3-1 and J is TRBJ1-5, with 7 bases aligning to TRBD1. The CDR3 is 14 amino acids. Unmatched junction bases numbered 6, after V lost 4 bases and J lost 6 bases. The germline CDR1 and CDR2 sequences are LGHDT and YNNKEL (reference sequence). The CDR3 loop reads CASSRDTGAQPQHF. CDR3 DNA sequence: TGTGCCAGCAGCCGAGATACAGGGGCTCAGCCCCAGCATTTT.

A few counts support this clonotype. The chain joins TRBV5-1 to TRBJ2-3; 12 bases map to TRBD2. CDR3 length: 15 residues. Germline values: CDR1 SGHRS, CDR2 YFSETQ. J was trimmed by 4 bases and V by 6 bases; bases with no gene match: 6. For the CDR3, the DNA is TGCGCCAGCATCCCTAGCGGGGGGGCCGCAGATACGCAGTATTTT. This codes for CASIPSGGAADTQYF.

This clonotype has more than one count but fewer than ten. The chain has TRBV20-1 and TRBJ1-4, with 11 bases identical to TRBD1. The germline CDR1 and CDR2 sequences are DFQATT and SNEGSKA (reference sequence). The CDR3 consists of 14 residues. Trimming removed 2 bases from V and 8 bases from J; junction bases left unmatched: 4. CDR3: CSARPGTGGEKLFF. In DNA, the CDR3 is TGCAGTGCTAGACCCGGGACAGGGGGAGAAAAACTGTTTTTT.